These 10 T cell receptor beta chains share one sample of origin, sequenced in a study of CD4+ T cells in melanoma (dated by TCRdb to the early 2020s). The library was obtained by the immunoSEQ multiplex PCR assay. Imported from immuneACCESS, the table was reduced by TCRdb to in-frame sequences with V and J called. These copies leave out some clones; in studies compared against another copy, an unresolved V gene accounts for under half, and the cause of the remainder is not known. For this sample the table gives around 7,100 clones, of which about 56% were detected only once. The top ten hold 15% to 20% of the sample. Sample: cells from a culture (not recorded whether cultured in vitro). The receptors were gathered from a human donor with melanoma.

The chain combines TRBV29-1 with TRBJ2-2; no definite D call. Between the trimmed V and J ends, which lost 5 bases and 0 bases, there was a span of 10 bases. The germline V gene encodes CDR1 SQVTM and CDR2 ANQGSEA. The CDR3 is 14 residues long. The CDR3 region has the DNA TGCAGCGTTTACGACACATCGAACACCGGGGAGCTGTTTTTT. Its protein is CSVYDTSNTGELFF.

V and J are TRBV12-5 and TRBJ1-1; no reliable D call. Germline CDR1 LGHNT, CDR2 FRNRAP. The CDR3 contains 13 residues. With 6 bases removed from V and 0 bases from J, the gap between germline ends came to 8 bases. CDR3 sequence: CASGQKMNTEAFF. The CDR3 DNA follows: TGTGCTAGTGGACAGAAAATGAACACTGAAGCTTTCTTT.

The V gene is TRBV7-9, the J gene TRBJ2-7; 8 bases match TRBD1. J lost 3 bases, V lost 3 bases, and 4 bases had no gene match. The length of the CDR3 is 14 residues. Per germline, CDR1 SEHNR and CDR2 FQNEAQ (reference sequence). The CDR3 region is CASSFTGTGYEQYF. CDR3 sequence (DNA): TGTGCCAGCAGCTTTACCGGGACAGGCTACGAGCAGTACTTC.

The chain couples TRBV30 to TRBJ2-1; 7 nucleotides match TRBD2. V lost 6 bases and J lost 3; bases outside the gene matches: 14. This CDR3 region has 16 residues. Germline V CDR1 and CDR2: GTSNPN, SVGIG (reference sequence). CDR3 protein: CACHPRTGTIYNEQFF. DNA for the CDR3: TGTGCCTGTCACCCCCGTACCGGGACTATCTACAATGAGCAGTTCTTC.

This chain links TRBV11-2 with TRBJ2-5; no reliable D call. V lost 6 bases to trimming and J lost 5 bases, with 7 bases between them. CDR3 length: 11 amino acids. Germline-derived CDR1 and CDR2 are SGHAT and FQNNGV. DNA for the CDR3: TGTGCCAGCAGATCGTGGGAGACCCAGTACTTC. Residues: CASRSWETQYF.

This clone came up a few times. V usage is TRBV2 and J usage is TRBJ1-4, with 9 bases lining up with TRBD1. This CDR3 is 14 amino acids long. V shed 6 bases and J 6 bases; nucleotides not matched to a gene: 5. Germline CDR1 is SNHLY and CDR2 is FYNNEI. This CDR3 is CASRRQGVDEKLFF. As DNA, the CDR3 is TGTGCCAGCAGGAGACAGGGGGTGGATGAAAAACTGTTTTTT.

The rearrangement links TRBV2 to TRBJ1-1; 8 bases fit TRBD1. Germline-derived CDR1 and CDR2 are SNHLY and FYNNEI. V trimming: 5 bases; J trimming: 0 bases; junction bases outside the gene matches: 8. The CDR3 sequence is 16 residues long. CDR3 nucleotides: TGTGCCAGCAGTCCAATAAGGGACAGGATGAACACTGAAGCTTTCTTT. Protein product: CASSPIRDRMNTEAFF.

The chain employs TRBV29-1 and TRBJ2-7, with TRBD2 as a possible D gene (5 bases). CDR1 is SQVTM, CDR2 ANQGSEA, per germline. CDR3 length: 13 residues. Trimming took off 4 bases at V and 3 bases at J, with 13 bases between the two ends. CDR3 nucleotide sequence: TGCAGCGTTGTTAAGGAGGAAGGCTACGAGCAGTACTTC. Translated, it gives CSVVKEEGYEQYF.

This clone was counted a few times. The J gene is TRBJ1-1, the V gene TRBV25-1; D may be TRBD1 (5 bases). This CDR3 comprises 13 residues. Germline values: CDR1 MGHDK, CDR2 SYGVNS. V was shortened by 5 bases and J by 10 bases, with 17 bases between the two germline ends. The CDR3 region has the DNA TGTGCCAGCAGTAAGAATCAGGGATTAGGAGCTTTCTTT. This codes for CASSKNQGLGAFF.

The chain recombines TRBV5-1 with TRBJ2-5, with unresolved D. CDR3 size: 16 residues. The germline CDR1 and CDR2 sequences are SGHRS and YFSETQ. The V end lost 4 bases, the J end lost 5 bases, and 21 bases lay between the germline ends. CDR3 in amino acids: CASSMSGPQLWETQYF. CDR3 bases: TGCGCCAGCAGCATGTCTGGTCCCCAGCTGTGGGAGACCCAGTACTTC.